The 10 T cell receptor beta chains below were found in one sample sequenced in a study of tumor-infiltrating lymphocytes in primary liver carcinoma. The study co-extracted DNA and RNA from around 20-30 mg of unsorted bulk tissue. The input was roughly 0.5 ug total RNA; TCR beta cDNA was made from it with a constant-region primer. Construction of TCR beta libraries relied on three successive nested multiplex PCR rounds employing slightly modified ARM-PCR. TRBV1-TRBV30 forward primers and a C-beta reverse primer were used in the first two PCR rounds, which each ran for about 10 cycles. Each CDR3 protein is one row after TCRdb ran MiXCR on the multiplex PCR reads. This table holds about 60,000 distinct CDR3 sequences, 71% found once. Sample: liver tumor tissue from sampling region 4. This sample's subset: tumor region T4, right-lateral pole. The receptor set was obtained from a man aged 35 to 55 with primary liver carcinoma and hepatitis B virus infection.

This clonotype was counted a single time. An end of the junction differs from the germline gene, which may be a read error. This chain uses TRBV11-2 with TRBJ1-5; D perhaps matches TRBD1 (5 bases). The CDR3 covers 15 residues. Germline assignment: CDR1 SGHAT and CDR2 FQNNGV. CDR3 in amino acids: CASSPDGGGNQPKHF. The CDR3 DNA reads TGTGCCAGCAGCCCGGACGGGGGTGGCAATCAGCCCAAGCATTTT.

With respect to this clonotype: No conserved phenylalanine or tryptophan ends this CDR3, so it is likely a read error. This rearrangement joins TRBV12-3 or TRBV12-4 to TRBJ1-4; 9 bases are a match to TRBD1. V lost 10 bases, J lost 0 bases, and 3 bases stayed unmatched. The CDR3 length is 14 residues. The DNA for the CDR3 is TGTGCCACGGGACAGGGCCCAACTAATGAAAAACTGTTTTGT. It codes for CATGQGPTNEKLFC.

A remark on this clonotype: This may come from a read error, since a much larger clone is one base off. This chain connects TRBV4-2 to TRBJ2-7; no clear D. The CDR3 consists of 13 residues. The V gene lost 4 bases and the J gene lost 6 bases, with 13 bases spanning the gap. Germline CDR1 reads LGHNA; CDR2 reads YNFKEQ. DNA for the CDR3: TGTGCCAGCAGCCGATCCGCGGTTACCGAGCAGTACTTC. This encodes CASSRSAVTEQYF.

Comments on this clonotype: This may arise from a read error, as a much more abundant clone is one base away. The genes are TRBV4-3 and TRBJ1-2; 9 nucleotides line up with TRBD1. The CDR3 loop spans 14 amino acids. Trimming at V came to 2 bases and at J to 10 bases, leaving 8 bases not matched to a gene. From germline, CDR1 is LGHNA and CDR2 YSLEER. The CDR3 coding sequence is TGCGCCAGCAGCCAACCCGGGACAGGGAATGACTACACCTTC. Its translation is CASSQPGTGNDYTF.

Notes on this clonotype: No conserved phenylalanine or tryptophan is present at the end of the CDR3, so a read error is the likely explanation. In nucleotides, the CDR3 is TGTGCCAGCAGTTTACTCCCTAGGCACGACGCCGGGGAGCTGTTTCTT. It yields the protein CASSLLPRHDAGELFL. The V call is TRBV11-1, the J call TRBJ2-2; D gene uncertain. V lost 6 bases and J lost 6, with 20 bases in between. The V gene's germline CDR1 is SGHAT and CDR2 FQDESV (reference sequence). The CDR3 is made up of 16 amino acids.

On this clonotype itself: An end of the junction does not agree with germline; a read error may underlie this. V and J are TRBV6-1 and TRBJ1-5; D may be TRBD1 (6 bases). Germline V gene sequence: CDR1 MNHNS, CDR2 SASEGT. This CDR3 is built from 16 residues. The CDR3 sequence: CASNRFGLGDNKPQHF. CDR3 sequence (DNA): TGTGCCAGCAATAGGTTCGGGTTGGGGGACAATAAGCCCCAGCATTTT.

Note on this clonotype: The junction differs from germline at one of its ends, possibly a read error. The gene calls are TRBV6-6 and TRBJ2-4; TRBD1 agrees at 8 bases. Germline CDR1 is MNHNY and CDR2 is SVGAGI (reference sequence). The CDR3 sequence is 13 residues long. Here the CDR3 reads CTSSSGAGGAGYF. CDR3 coding DNA: TGTACCAGCAGTTCCGGGGCAGGGGGCGCGGGGTACTTC.

This clonotype was recorded once. V and J are TRBV4-2 and TRBJ2-7; no clear D gene. CDR3 size: 15 residues. The V gene's germline CDR1 is LGHNA and CDR2 YNFKEQ. V lost 1 base to trimming and J lost 4 bases, with 14 bases between them. The CDR3 nucleotides are TGTGCCAGCAGCCAAGGCACCGGGTTTCAGTACGAGCAGTACTTC. Translating it yields CASSQGTGFQYEQYF.

This clonotype was recorded a few times. The rearrangement links TRBV29-1 to TRBJ2-6, with D hard to call. Deletions cut 2 bases from V and 2 bases from J, with 10 bases between. The CDR3 loop spans 15 amino acids. Germline V gene data show CDR1 as SQVTM and CDR2 as ANQGSEA. For the CDR3, the DNA is TGCAGCGTTGAATTGGCAAACACTGGGGCCAACGTCCTGACTTTC. This gives the protein CSVELANTGANVLTF.

The CDR3 sequence: CASSLEDSGPDKLYEQYF. The CDR3 nucleotides are TGCGCCAGCAGCTTGGAGGATAGCGGGCCCGATAAGCTCTACGAGCAGTACTTC. The rearrangement joins TRBV5-1 to TRBJ2-7, with TRBD2 matching over 7 bases. Germline V lookup: CDR1 SGHRS, CDR2 YFSETQ. CDR3 length: 18 residues. V was clipped by 0 bases and J by 3 bases; unmatched bases: 15.